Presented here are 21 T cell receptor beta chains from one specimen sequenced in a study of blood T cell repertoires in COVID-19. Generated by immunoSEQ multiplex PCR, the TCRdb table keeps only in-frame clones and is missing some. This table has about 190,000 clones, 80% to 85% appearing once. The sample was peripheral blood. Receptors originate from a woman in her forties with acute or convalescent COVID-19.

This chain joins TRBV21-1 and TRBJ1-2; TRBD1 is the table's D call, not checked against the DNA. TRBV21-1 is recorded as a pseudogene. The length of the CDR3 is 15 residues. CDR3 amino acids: CASSKVRGRSGGYTF. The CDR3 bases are TGTGCCAGCAGCAAAGTGAGGGGGCGATCGGGTGGCTACACCTTC.

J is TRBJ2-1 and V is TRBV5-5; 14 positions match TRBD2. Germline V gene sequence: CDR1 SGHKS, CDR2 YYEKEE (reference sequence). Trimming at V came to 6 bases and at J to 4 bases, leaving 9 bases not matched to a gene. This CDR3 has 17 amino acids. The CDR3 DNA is TGTGCCAGCACCGGGACTAGCGGGAGTTTCCCGTACAATGAGCAGTTCTTC. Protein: CASTGTSGSFPYNEQFF. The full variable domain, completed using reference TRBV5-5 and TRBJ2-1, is DAGVTQSPTHLIKTRGQQVTLRCSPISGHKSVSWYQQVLGQGPQFIFQYYEKEERGRGNFPDRFSARQFPNYSSELNVNALLLGDSALYLCASTGTSGSFPYNEQFFGPGTRLTVL.

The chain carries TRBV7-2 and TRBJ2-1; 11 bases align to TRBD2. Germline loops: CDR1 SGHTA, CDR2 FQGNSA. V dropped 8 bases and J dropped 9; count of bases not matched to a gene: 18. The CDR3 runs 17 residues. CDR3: CASFPELLAGGVGEQFF. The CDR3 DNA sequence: TGTGCCAGCTTTCCGGAGCTCCTAGCGGGAGGAGTTGGTGAGCAGTTCTTC.

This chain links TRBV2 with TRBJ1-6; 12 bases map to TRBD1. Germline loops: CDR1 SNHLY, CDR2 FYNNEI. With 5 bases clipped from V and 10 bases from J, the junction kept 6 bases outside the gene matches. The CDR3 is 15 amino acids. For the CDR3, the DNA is TGTGCCAGCAGTCTGTCCGGGACAGGGGGCTCACCCCTCCACTTT. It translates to CASSLSGTGGSPLHF.

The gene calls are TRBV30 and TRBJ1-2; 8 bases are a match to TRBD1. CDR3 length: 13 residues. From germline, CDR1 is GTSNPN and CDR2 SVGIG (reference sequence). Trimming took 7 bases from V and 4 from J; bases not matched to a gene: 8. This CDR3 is CASRDRQTYGYTF. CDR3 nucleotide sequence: TGTGCCTCTCGGGACAGGCAAACCTATGGCTACACCTTC.

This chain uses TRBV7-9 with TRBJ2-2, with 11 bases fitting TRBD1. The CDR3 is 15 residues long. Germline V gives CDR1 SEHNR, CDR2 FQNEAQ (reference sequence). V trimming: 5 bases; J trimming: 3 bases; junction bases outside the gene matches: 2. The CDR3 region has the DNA TGTGCCAGCAGCATGGGACAGGGGGACACCGGGGAGCTGTTTTTT. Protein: CASSMGQGDTGELFF.

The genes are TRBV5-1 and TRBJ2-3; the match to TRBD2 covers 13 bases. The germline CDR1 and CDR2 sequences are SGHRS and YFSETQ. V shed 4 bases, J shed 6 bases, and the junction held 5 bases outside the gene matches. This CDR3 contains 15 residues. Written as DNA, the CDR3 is TGCGCCAGCAGCCTGGGACTAGCGGGGCTGGATACGCAGTATTTT. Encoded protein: CASSLGLAGLDTQYF.

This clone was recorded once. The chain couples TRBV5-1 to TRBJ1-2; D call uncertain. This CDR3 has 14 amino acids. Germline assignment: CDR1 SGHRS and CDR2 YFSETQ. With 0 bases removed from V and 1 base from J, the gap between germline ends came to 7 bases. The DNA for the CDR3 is TGCGCCAGCAGCTTGGACGGGGATAACTATGGCTACACCTTC. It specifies CASSLDGDNYGYTF. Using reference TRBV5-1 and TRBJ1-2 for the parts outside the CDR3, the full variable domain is KAGVTQTPRYLIKTRGQQVTLSCSPISGHRSVSWYQQTPGQGLQFLFEYFSETQRNKGNFPGRFSGRQFSNSRSEMNVSTLELGDSALYLCASSLDGDNYGYTFGSGTRLTVV.

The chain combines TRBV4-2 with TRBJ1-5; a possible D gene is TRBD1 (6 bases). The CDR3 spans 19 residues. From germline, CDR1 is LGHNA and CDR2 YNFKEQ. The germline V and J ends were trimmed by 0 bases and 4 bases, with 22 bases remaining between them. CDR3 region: CASSQDGDTPSPVNQPQHF. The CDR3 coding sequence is TGTGCCAGCAGCCAAGACGGGGACACCCCCTCTCCGGTTAATCAGCCCCAGCATTTT.

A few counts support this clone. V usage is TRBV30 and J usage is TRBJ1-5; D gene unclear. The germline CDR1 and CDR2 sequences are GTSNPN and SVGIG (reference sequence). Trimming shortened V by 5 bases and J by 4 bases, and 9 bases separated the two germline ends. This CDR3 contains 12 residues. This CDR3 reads CAWGYTNQPQHF. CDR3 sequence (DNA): TGTGCCTGGGGGTACACGAATCAGCCCCAGCATTTT. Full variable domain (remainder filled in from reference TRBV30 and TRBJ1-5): SQTIHQWPATLVQPVGSPLSLECTVEGTSNPNLYWYRQAAGRGLQLLFYSVGIGQISSEVPQNLSASRPQDRQFILSSKKLLLSDSGFYLCAWGYTNQPQHFGDGTRLSIL.

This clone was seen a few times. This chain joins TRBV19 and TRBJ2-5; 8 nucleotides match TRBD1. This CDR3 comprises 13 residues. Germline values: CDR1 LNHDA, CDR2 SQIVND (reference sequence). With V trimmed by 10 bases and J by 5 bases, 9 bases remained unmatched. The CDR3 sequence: CATRGQGMETQYF. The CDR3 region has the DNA TGTGCCACCCGTGGACAGGGCATGGAGACCCAGTACTTC. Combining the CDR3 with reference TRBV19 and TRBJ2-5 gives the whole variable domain DGGITQSPKYLFRKEGQNVTLSCEQNLNHDAMYWYRQDPGQGLRLIYYSQIVNDFQKGDIAEGYSVSREKKESFPLTVTSAQKNPTAFYLCATRGQGMETQYFGPGTRLLVL.

CDR3 nucleotides: TGTGCCAGCAGCCCGGACAGCGTTATCATGCAGCCCCAGCATTTT. Translated: CASSPDSVIMQPQHF. The chain is built from TRBV7-2 and TRBJ1-5, with D maybe TRBD1 (6 bases). The CDR3 length is 15 residues. Germline lookup yields CDR1 SGHTA and CDR2 FQGNSA. V was trimmed by 5 bases and J by 7 bases, leaving 18 bases between them.

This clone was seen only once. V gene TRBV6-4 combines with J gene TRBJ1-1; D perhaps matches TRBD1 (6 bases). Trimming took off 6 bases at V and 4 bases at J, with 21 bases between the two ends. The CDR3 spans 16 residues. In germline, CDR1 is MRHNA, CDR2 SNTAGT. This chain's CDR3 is CASSLLPQGRGTEAFF. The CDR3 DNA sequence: TGTGCCAGCAGCTTATTGCCCCAGGGGCGAGGCACTGAAGCTTTCTTT.

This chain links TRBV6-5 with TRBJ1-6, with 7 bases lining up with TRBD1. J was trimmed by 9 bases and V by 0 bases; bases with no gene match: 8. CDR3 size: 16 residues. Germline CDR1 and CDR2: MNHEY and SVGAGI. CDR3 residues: CASSYSTGTASSPLHF. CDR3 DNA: TGTGCCAGCAGTTACTCCACCGGGACAGCGAGTTCACCCCTCCACTTT.

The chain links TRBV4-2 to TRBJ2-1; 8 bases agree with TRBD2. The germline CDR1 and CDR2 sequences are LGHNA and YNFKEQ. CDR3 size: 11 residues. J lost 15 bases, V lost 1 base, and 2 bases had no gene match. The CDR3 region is CASSQGTSLFF. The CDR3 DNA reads TGTGCCAGCAGCCAAGGGACTAGCCTGTTCTTC.

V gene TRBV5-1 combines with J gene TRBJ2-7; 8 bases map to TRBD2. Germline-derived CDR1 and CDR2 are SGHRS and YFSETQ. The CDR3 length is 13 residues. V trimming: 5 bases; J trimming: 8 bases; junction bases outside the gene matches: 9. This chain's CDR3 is CASSIAGGTKQYF. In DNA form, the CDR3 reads TGCGCCAGCAGTATCGCGGGGGGTACGAAGCAGTACTTC.

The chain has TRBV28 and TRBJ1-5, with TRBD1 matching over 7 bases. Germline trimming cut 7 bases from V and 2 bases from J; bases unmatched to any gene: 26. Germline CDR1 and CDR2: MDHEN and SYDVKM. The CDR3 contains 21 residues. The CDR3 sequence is CASTPGGDGTEHIERNQPQHF. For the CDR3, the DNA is TGTGCCAGCACTCCGGGGGGGGACGGGACAGAACACATAGAGCGCAATCAGCCCCAGCATTTT.

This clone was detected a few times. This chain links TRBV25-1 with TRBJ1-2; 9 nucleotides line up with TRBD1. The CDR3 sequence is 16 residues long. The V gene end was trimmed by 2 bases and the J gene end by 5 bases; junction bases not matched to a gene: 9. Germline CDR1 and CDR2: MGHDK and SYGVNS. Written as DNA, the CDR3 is TGTGCCAGCAGTGAAGCTGCCGGGACAGGGAAATATGGCTACACCTTC. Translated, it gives CASSEAAGTGKYGYTF.

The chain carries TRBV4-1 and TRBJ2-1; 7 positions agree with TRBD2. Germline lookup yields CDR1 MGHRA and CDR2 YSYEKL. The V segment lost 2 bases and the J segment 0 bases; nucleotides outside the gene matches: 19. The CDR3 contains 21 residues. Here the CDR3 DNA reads TGCGCCAGCAGCCAATTAAGACTAGCAGCCCAGAAGGGAAGCTCCTACAATGAGCAGTTCTTC. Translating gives CASSQLRLAAQKGSSYNEQFF.

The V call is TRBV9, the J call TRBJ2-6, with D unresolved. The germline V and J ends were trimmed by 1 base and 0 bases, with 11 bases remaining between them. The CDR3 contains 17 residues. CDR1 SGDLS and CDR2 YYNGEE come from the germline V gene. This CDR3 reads CASSVSPISSGANVLTF. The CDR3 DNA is TGTGCCAGCAGCGTATCCCCAATCAGCTCTGGGGCCAACGTCCTGACTTTC. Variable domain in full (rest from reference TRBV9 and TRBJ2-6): DSGVTQTPKHLITATGQRVTLRCSPRSGDLSVYWYQQSLDQGLQFLIQYYNGEERAKGNILERFSAQQFPDLHSELNLSSLELGDSALYFCASSVSPISSGANVLTFGAGSRLTVL.

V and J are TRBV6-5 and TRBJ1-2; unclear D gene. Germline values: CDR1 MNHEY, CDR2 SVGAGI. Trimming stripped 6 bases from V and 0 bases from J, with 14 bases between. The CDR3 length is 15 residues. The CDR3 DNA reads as TGTGCCAGCAGGGGCAGAGAACAAGCTAACTATGGCTACACCTTC. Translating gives CASRGREQANYGYTF.